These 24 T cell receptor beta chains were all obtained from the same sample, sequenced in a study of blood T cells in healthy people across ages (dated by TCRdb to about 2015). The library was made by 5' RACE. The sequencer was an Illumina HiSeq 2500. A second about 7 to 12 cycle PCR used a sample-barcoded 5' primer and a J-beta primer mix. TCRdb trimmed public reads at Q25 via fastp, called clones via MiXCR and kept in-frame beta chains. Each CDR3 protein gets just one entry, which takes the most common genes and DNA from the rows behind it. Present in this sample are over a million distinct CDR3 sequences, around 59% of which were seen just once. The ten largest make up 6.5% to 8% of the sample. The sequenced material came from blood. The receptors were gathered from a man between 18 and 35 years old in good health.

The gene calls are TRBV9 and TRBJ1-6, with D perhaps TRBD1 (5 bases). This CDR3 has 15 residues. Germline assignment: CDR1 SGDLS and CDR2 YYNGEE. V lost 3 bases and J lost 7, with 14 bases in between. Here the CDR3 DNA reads TGTGCCAGCAGCGGGGGACTCCTAAAGAATTCACCCCTCCACTTT. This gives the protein CASSGGLLKNSPLHF.

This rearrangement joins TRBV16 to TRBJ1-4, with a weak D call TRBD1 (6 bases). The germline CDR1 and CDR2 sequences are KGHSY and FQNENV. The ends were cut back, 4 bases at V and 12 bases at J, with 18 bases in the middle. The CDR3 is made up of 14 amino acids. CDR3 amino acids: CASSPPDRRGELFF. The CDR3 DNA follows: TGTGCCAGCAGCCCCCCCGACAGGCGAGGCGAACTGTTTTTT.

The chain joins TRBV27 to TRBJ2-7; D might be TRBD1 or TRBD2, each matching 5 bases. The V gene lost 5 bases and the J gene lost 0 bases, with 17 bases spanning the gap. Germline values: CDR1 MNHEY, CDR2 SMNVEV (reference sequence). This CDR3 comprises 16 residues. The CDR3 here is CASSITPGTASYEQYF. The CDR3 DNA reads TGTGCCAGCAGTATAACCCCCGGGACGGCCTCCTACGAGCAGTACTTC.

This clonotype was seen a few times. CDR3 in DNA: TGTGCCAGCAGGATGGGGGCAGATACGCAGTATTTT. As protein: CASRMGADTQYF. The genes are TRBV6-2 or TRBV6-3 and TRBJ2-3, with D tentatively TRBD1 or TRBD2 (5 bases each). Germline V gene data show CDR1 as MNHEY and CDR2 as SVGEGT. This CDR3 contains 12 residues. Trimming pared 6 bases from V and 4 bases from J, leaving 8 bases between.

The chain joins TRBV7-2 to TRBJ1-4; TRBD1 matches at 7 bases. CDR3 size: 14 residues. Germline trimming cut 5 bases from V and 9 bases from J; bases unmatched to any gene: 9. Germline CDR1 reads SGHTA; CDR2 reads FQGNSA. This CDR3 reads CASSAGGQDKKLFF. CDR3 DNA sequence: TGTGCCAGCAGCGCAGGGGGTCAAGATAAAAAACTGTTTTTT.

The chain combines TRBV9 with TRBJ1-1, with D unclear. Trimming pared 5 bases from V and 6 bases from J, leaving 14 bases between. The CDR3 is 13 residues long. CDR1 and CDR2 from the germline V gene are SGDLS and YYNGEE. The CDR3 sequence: CASRGILGSEAFF. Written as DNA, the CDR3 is TGTGCCAGCAGGGGCATACTTGGTTCTGAAGCTTTCTTT.

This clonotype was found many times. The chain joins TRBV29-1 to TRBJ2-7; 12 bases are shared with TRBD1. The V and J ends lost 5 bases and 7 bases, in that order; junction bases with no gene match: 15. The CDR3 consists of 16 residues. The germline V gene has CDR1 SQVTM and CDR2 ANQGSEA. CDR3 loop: CSVRRSGTGGAGEQYF. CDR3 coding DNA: TGCAGCGTTCGCCGATCCGGGACAGGGGGCGCGGGGGAGCAGTACTTC.

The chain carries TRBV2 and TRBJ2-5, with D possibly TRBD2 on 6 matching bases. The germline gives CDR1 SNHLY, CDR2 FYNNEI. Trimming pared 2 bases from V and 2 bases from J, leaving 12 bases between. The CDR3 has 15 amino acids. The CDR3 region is CASSEYGGVQETQYF. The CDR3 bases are TGTGCCAGCAGTGAATACGGCGGGGTGCAAGAGACCCAGTACTTC.

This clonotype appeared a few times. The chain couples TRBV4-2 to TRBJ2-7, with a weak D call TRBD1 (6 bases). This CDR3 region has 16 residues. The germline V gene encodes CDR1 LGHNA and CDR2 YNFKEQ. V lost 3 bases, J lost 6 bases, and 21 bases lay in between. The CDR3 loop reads CASSQGEGQGFVEQYF. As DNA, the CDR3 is TGTGCCAGCAGCCAGGGCGAGGGGCAGGGGTTTGTCGAGCAGTACTTC.

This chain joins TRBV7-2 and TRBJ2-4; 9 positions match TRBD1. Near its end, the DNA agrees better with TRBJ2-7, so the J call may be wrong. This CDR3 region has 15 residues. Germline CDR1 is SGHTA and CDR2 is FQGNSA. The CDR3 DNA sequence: TGTGCCAGCAGCATTCGGACAGGGGTGGGGTACGAGCAGTACTTC. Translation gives CASSIRTGVGYEQYF.

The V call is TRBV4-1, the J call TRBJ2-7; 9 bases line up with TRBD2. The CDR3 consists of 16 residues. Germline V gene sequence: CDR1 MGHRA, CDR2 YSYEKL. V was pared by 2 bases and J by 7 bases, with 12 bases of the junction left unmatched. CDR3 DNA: TGCGCCAGCAGCCAATCGCCCGGACTAGCGCTCCGGGAGCAGTACTTC. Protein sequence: CASSQSPGLALREQYF.

This chain's CDR3 is CASMRFPYSGANVLTF. In DNA, the CDR3 is TGTGCCAGCATGCGGTTTCCTTACTCTGGGGCCAACGTCCTGACTTTC. The chain recombines TRBV2 with TRBJ2-6; D gene unclear. CDR1 and CDR2 (germline): SNHLY, FYNNEI. This CDR3 is 16 amino acids long. The V end was cut by 7 bases, the J end by 0 bases, with 13 bases between.

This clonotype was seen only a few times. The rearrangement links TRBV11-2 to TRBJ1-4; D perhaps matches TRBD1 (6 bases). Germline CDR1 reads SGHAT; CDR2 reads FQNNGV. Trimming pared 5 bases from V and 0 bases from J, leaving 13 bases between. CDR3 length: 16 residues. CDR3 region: CASSPRGAATNEKLFF. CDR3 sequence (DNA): TGTGCCAGCAGCCCGAGGGGGGCTGCAACTAATGAAAAACTGTTTTTT.

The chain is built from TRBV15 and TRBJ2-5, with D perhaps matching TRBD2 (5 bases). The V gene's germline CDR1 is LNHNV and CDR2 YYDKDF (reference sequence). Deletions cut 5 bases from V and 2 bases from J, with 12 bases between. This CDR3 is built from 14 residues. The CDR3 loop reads CATSRTWRQETQYF. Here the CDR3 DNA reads TGTGCCACCAGCCGAACATGGAGGCAAGAGACCCAGTACTTC. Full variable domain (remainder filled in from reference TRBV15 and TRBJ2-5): DAMVIQNPRYQVTQFGKPVTLSCSQTLNHNVMYWYQQKSSQAPKLLFHYYDKDFNNEADTPDNFQSRRPNTSFCFLDIRSPGLGDTAMYLCATSRTWRQETQYFGPGTRLLVL.

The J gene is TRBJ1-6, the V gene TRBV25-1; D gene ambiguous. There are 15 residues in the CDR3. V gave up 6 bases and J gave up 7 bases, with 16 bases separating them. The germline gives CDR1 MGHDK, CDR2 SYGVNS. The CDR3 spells CASSGDTRGNSPLHF. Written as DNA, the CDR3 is TGTGCCAGCAGCGGAGACACCCGCGGCAATTCACCCCTCCACTTT.

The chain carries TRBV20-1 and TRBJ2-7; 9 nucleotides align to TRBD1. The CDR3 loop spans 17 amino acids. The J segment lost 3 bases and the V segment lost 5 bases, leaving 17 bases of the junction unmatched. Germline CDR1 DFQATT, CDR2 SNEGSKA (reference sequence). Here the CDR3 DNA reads TGCAGTGCTGGATCAACAGGGGGCCAAAAGCCCATCTACGAGCAGTACTTC. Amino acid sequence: CSAGSTGGQKPIYEQYF.

The DNA for the CDR3 is TGTGCCAGCAGCCTCACCGACCAGGTCCACGAGCAGTACTTC. Protein sequence: CASSLTDQVHEQYF. The chain links TRBV7-2 to TRBJ2-7; D uncertain. V dropped 5 bases and J dropped 5 bases, with 16 bases sitting between them. Germline V CDR1 and CDR2: SGHTA, FQGNSA. The CDR3 spans 14 residues. The full variable domain, in which reference TRBV7-2 and TRBJ2-7 provide the parts outside the CDR3, is GAGVSQSPSNKVTEKGKDVELRCDPISGHTALYWYRQSLGQGLEFLIYFQGNSAPDKSGLPSDRFSAERTGGSVSTLTIQRTQQEDSAVYLCASSLTDQVHEQYFGPGTRLTVT.

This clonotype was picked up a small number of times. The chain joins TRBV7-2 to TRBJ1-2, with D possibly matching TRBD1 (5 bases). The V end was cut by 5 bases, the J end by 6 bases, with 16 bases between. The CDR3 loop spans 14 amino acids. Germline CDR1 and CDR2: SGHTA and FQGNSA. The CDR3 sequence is CASSAQLGRNGYTF. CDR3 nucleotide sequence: TGTGCCAGCAGCGCCCAACTGGGACGGAATGGCTACACCTTC.

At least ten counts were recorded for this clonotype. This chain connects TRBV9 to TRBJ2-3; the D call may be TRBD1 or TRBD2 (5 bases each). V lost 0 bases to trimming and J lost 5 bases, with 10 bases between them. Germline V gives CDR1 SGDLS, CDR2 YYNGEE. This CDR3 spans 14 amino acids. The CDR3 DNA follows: TGTGCCAGCAGCGTAGGAGGGGCAGGAGATACGCAGTATTTT. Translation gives CASSVGGAGDTQYF.

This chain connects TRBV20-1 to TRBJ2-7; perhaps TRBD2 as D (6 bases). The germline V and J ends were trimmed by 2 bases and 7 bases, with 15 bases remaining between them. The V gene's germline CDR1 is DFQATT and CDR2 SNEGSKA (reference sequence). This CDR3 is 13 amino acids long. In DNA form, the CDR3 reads TGCAGTGCTAGACCCCTGTCTGCGGGGGAGCAGTACTTC. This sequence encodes CSARPLSAGEQYF.

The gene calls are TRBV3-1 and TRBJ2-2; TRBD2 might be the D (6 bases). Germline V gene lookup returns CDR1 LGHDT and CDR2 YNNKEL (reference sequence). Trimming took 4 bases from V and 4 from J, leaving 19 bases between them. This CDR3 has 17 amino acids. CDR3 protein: CASSPWVGGTSTGELFF. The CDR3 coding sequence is TGTGCCAGCAGCCCTTGGGTTGGAGGGACGAGCACCGGGGAGCTGTTTTTT.

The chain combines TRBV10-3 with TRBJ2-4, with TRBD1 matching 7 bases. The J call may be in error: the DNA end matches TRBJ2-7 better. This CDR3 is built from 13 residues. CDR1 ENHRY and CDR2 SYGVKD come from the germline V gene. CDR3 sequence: CAISAIQGYEQYF. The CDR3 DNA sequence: TGTGCCATCAGTGCGATACAGGGGTACGAGCAGTACTTC.

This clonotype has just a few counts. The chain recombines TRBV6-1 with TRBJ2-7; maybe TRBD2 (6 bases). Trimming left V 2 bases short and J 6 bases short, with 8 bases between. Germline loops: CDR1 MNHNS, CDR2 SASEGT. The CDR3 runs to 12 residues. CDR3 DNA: TGTGCCAGCAGTGAAATCGGGGGCGAGCAGTACTTC. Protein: CASSEIGGEQYF.

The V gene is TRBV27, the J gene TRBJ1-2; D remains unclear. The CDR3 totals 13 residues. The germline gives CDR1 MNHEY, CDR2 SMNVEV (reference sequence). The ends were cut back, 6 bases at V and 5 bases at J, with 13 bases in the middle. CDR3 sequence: CASRSHGGYGYTF. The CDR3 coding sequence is TGTGCCAGCAGGTCCCACGGCGGTTATGGCTACACCTTC.